This TCR beta chain came from a study of blood T cell repertoires in COVID-19. Produced via immunoSEQ multiplex PCR; TCRdb's table is partial and in-frame only. The data hold 250,000 to 350,000 clones, with about 85% observed a single time. The CDR3 contains 14 residues. Germline assignment: CDR1 MDHEN and CDR2 SYDVKM. V was pared by 3 bases and J by 0 bases, with 9 bases between. The chain uses TRBV28 and TRBJ2-7, with D tentatively TRBD2 (6 bases). The sample comprised peripheral blood. The sequence was collected from a woman in her forties or fifties who had recovered from COVID-19. DNA of the CDR3: TGTGCCAGCAGTTTTATCGGGGGCTCCTACGAGCAGTACTTC. Protein product: CASSFIGGSYEQYF.